One sample yielded the 8 T cell receptor beta chains listed below, sequenced in a study of vaccination effects on CD4 cells after COVID-19. Libraries were prepared by immunoSEQ multiplex PCR; TCRdb keeps only in-frame clonotypes and omits some of them. This table holds around 46,000 clones, about 67% found once. Isolating CD4+ T cells followed approximately 9 days of culture. These TCRs' antigens remain unknown. Sequenced material: CD4+ T cells from PBMCs cultured without peptide, taken before COVID-19 vaccination. The receptors were sampled from a human donor who received a COVID-19 vaccine.

The chain's CDR3 is CASSKAGNTEAFF. CDR3 DNA sequence: TGTGCCAGTAGTAAGGCTGGGAACACTGAAGCTTTCTTT. J is TRBJ1-1 and V is TRBV19; D is uncertain. The V gene's germline CDR1 is LNHDA and CDR2 SQIVND (reference sequence). V dropped 4 bases and J dropped 1 base, with 7 bases sitting between them. This CDR3 has 13 residues.

V gene TRBV27 combines with J gene TRBJ1-2; D is ambiguous. Trimming cost V 4 bases and J 0 bases, with 15 bases left between them. Germline lookup yields CDR1 MNHEY and CDR2 SMNVEV (reference sequence). The CDR3 is made up of 16 amino acids. The CDR3 region is CASSCVSCGANYGYTF. DNA for the CDR3: TGTGCCAGCAGTTGTGTGTCCTGCGGGGCTAACTATGGCTACACCTTC.

This clone showed up just a few times. CDR3: CASSLGTGDVGYGYTF. CDR3 coding DNA: TGCGCCAGCAGCTTGGGGACAGGGGACGTCGGCTATGGCTACACCTTC. The chain joins TRBV5-1 to TRBJ1-2, with 9 bases lining up with TRBD1. In germline, CDR1 is SGHRS, CDR2 YFSETQ. Trimming cost V 0 bases and J 4 bases; bases outside gene matches: 7. The CDR3 loop spans 16 amino acids.

This chain joins TRBV7-9 and TRBJ2-3, with a possible D match to TRBD1 (6 bases). V lost 2 bases, J lost 6 bases, and 9 bases lay in between. From germline, CDR1 is SEHNR and CDR2 FQNEAQ (reference sequence). There are 13 residues in the CDR3. As DNA, the CDR3 is TGTGCCAGCAGCTTAATAAGGGGGGATACGCAGTATTTT. Amino acids: CASSLIRGDTQYF.

Only a few counts were recorded for this clone. The chain joins TRBV7-3 to TRBJ1-1, with D uncertain. CDR1 SGHTA and CDR2 FQGTGA come from the germline V gene. V was cut by 2 bases and J by 8 bases, with 12 bases left in between. CDR3 size: 13 residues. CDR3 residues: CASSLGPSGEAFF. The DNA of the CDR3 is TGTGCCAGCAGCTTAGGGCCTTCGGGGGAAGCTTTCTTT.

The CDR3 region has the DNA TGTGCCAGCAGTTCCCCCGGGGCCGGGGAGCTGTTTTTT. This codes for CASSSPGAGELFF. The chain combines TRBV12-3 or TRBV12-4 with TRBJ2-2, with D tentatively TRBD2 (5 bases). The germline V and J ends were trimmed by 4 bases and 6 bases, with 9 bases remaining between them. The CDR3 contains 13 residues.

V usage is TRBV3-1 (or the pseudogene TRBV3-2) and J usage is TRBJ1-4, with D perhaps matching TRBD1 (5 bases). With 4 bases removed from V and 4 bases from J, the gap between germline ends came to 13 bases. CDR3 length: 15 amino acids. Per germline, CDR1 LGHDT and CDR2 YNNKEL (reference sequence). Here the CDR3 DNA reads TGTGCCAGCAGCCCAAAGGGACTAATTAATGAAAAACTGTTTTTT. Protein product: CASSPKGLINEKLFF.

This chain connects TRBV3-1 (or the pseudogene TRBV3-2) to TRBJ1-2; D perhaps matches TRBD1 (6 bases). The germline CDR1 and CDR2 sequences are LGHDT and YNNKEL (reference sequence). This CDR3 comprises 14 residues. V gave up 1 base and J gave up 2 bases, with 8 bases separating them. The CDR3 sequence: CASSQGGGNYGYTF. The CDR3 nucleotides are TGTGCCAGCAGCCAAGGAGGGGGAAACTATGGCTACACCTTC.